Presented here are 9 T cell receptor beta chains from one specimen sequenced in a study of shared T cell receptors in the human thymus. Sequencing was performed with immunoSEQ multiplex PCR; in TCRdb, only in-frame clones are kept and a portion is missing. Counted here are 640,000 or so clones, around 87% occurring once; the ten biggest clones make up just under 0.0095%. Another study also made use of these data, one on human thymus T cells.

Source material: thymocytes. These receptors originate from a boy under two years old with a congenital heart defect.

V is TRBV27 and J is TRBJ2-7; 9 bases are a match to TRBD2. Germline V gene data show CDR1 as MNHEY and CDR2 as SMNVEV (reference sequence). With 6 bases clipped from V and 4 bases from J, the junction kept 10 bases outside the gene matches. The CDR3 sequence is 15 residues long. The CDR3 here is CASSRRLAGTYEQYF. The CDR3 DNA is TGTGCCAGCAGCCGACGGCTAGCGGGAACTTACGAGCAGTACTTC.

V and J are TRBV28 and TRBJ2-7; TRBD2 agrees at 7 bases. CDR3 length: 15 amino acids. Trimming at V came to 2 bases and at J to 1 base, leaving 5 bases not matched to a gene. CDR1 is MDHEN and CDR2 is SYDVKM in the germline V gene. CDR3 in amino acids: CASSLTGRRSYEQYF. CDR3 sequence (DNA): TGTGCCAGCAGTTTAACCGGGAGGAGATCCTACGAGCAGTACTTC.

The chain employs TRBV15 and TRBJ1-1; 10 positions agree with TRBD1. V dropped 3 bases and J dropped 1; count of bases not matched to a gene: 2. This CDR3 comprises 15 residues. Germline CDR1 LNHNV, CDR2 YYDKDF (reference sequence). The CDR3 region is CATSSRQGANTEAFF. CDR3 DNA sequence: TGTGCCACCAGCAGTCGACAGGGGGCGAACACTGAAGCTTTCTTT.

V usage is TRBV5-1 and J usage is TRBJ2-7; a possible D gene is TRBD1 (6 bases). Germline V gene lookup returns CDR1 SGHRS and CDR2 YFSETQ. The length of the CDR3 is 15 residues. Trimming left V 0 bases short and J 2 bases short, with 12 bases between. The CDR3 sequence is CASSLAQGSTYEQYF. CDR3 bases: TGCGCCAGCAGCTTGGCACAGGGTAGTACCTACGAGCAGTACTTC.

This clone was picked up a small number of times. The gene calls are TRBV27 and TRBJ2-7, with 8 positions matching TRBD2. This CDR3 region has 16 residues. J gave up 2 bases and V 2 bases, and 8 bases lay outside the gene matches. In germline, CDR1 is MNHEY, CDR2 SMNVEV (reference sequence). Written as DNA, the CDR3 is TGTGCCAGCAGTTTACAAGCGGGAGACCTCCCCTACGAGCAGTACTTC. Its protein product is CASSLQAGDLPYEQYF.

This chain connects TRBV7-2 to TRBJ2-7; tentatively, D is TRBD2 (6 bases). Trimming took 5 bases from V and 6 from J, leaving 11 bases between them. The CDR3 length is 12 residues. Germline CDR1 SGHTA, CDR2 FQGNSA. CDR3 loop: CASSIRRAEQYF. The CDR3 nucleotides read TGTGCCAGCAGCATACGGAGGGCCGAGCAGTACTTC.

For the CDR3, the DNA is TGCAGCGTTACTAGACGGGTCCACTATGGCTACACCTTC. Amino acid sequence: CSVTRRVHYGYTF. The rearrangement links TRBV29-1 to TRBJ1-2; the D is unclear. Per the germline V gene, CDR1 is SQVTM and CDR2 is ANQGSEA. The CDR3 sequence is 13 residues long. Between the trimmed V and J ends, which lost 5 bases and 3 bases, there was a span of 13 bases.

This rearrangement joins TRBV7-3 to TRBJ2-1, with TRBD1 identical over 8 bases. The CDR3 contains 17 residues. V shed 1 base, J shed 0 bases, and the junction held 5 bases outside the gene matches. The germline V gene encodes CDR1 SGHTA and CDR2 FQGTGA. CDR3 sequence reads: CASSLSGTGGSYNEQFF. CDR3 bases: TGTGCCAGCAGCTTAAGTGGAACAGGGGGCTCCTACAATGAGCAGTTCTTC.

The chain carries TRBV27 and TRBJ1-5; TRBD1 matches 7 bases. Germline V lookup: CDR1 MNHEY, CDR2 SMNVEV (reference sequence). J gave up 4 bases and V 6 bases, and 3 bases lay outside the gene matches. The CDR3 is 13 residues long. The CDR3 coding sequence is TGTGCCAGCAGCCTGGGACAGAATCAGCCCCAGCATTTT. Protein: CASSLGQNQPQHF.